The 10 T cell receptor beta chains below come from one sample, sequenced in a study of blood T cell repertoires in COVID-19. Generated by immunoSEQ multiplex PCR, the TCRdb table keeps only in-frame clones and is missing some. Of around 110,000 clones in the sample, over 75% were seen once. The material sequenced was peripheral blood. The receptors shown here come from a human donor with active COVID-19. The donor label of this sample is uncertain.

J is TRBJ2-1 and V is TRBV7-2; TRBD2 agrees at 16 bases. CDR1 SGHTA and CDR2 FQGNSA come from the germline V gene. The CDR3 length is 17 residues. With V trimmed by 5 bases and J by 10 bases, 11 bases remained unmatched. The CDR3 coding sequence is TGTGCCAGCAGCCCGGGACTAGCGGGGGGGCCTCCTCGGGAGCAGTTCTTC. As protein: CASSPGLAGGPPREQFF. Full variable domain (rest looked up from reference TRBV7-2 and TRBJ2-1): GAGVSQSPSNKVTEKGKDVELRCDPISGHTALYWYRQSLGQGLEFLIYFQGNSAPDKSGLPSDRFSAERTGGSVSTLTIQRTQQEDSAVYLCASSPGLAGGPPREQFFGPGTRLTVL.

The V gene is TRBV7-9, the J gene TRBJ2-1; 9 bases line up with TRBD2. Losses at the gene ends were 6 bases for V and 8 bases for J; bases not matched to a gene: 8. The CDR3 extends over 14 amino acids. The germline gives CDR1 SEHNR, CDR2 FQNEAQ (reference sequence). CDR3: CASSPSGTSHEQFF. The DNA for the CDR3 is TGTGCCAGCAGTCCATCCGGGACTAGCCATGAGCAGTTCTTC.

This chain uses TRBV5-5 with TRBJ1-1; D gene unclear. The CDR3 length is 15 residues. Trimming took off 4 bases at V and 6 bases at J, with 19 bases between the two ends. Germline V gene sequence: CDR1 SGHKS, CDR2 YYEKEE (reference sequence). As DNA, the CDR3 is TGTGCCAGCAGCCTGGATTCCATGGGGAGCCCTGAAGCTTTCTTT. This codes for CASSLDSMGSPEAFF.

V is TRBV7-2 and J is TRBJ1-3, with 9 bases identical to TRBD1. This CDR3 spans 15 amino acids. Germline CDR1 is SGHTA and CDR2 is FQGNSA. V shed 5 bases and J 3 bases; nucleotides not matched to a gene: 5. The CDR3, as DNA: TGTGCCAGCAGCGGACAGGGGTTGGTTGGAAACACCATATATTTT. This gives the protein CASSGQGLVGNTIYF.

The V call is TRBV6-2 or TRBV6-3, the J call TRBJ2-6; D may be TRBD1 (5 bases). Germline CDR1 reads MNHEY; CDR2 reads SVGEGT. V was pared by 4 bases and J by 1 base, with 14 bases between. The CDR3 runs to 17 residues. CDR3 coding DNA: TGTGCCAGCAGTTGGGCAGGGTTGTCGTCTGGGGCCAACGTCCTGACTTTC. Its translation is CASSWAGLSSGANVLTF.

The rearrangement joins TRBV28 to TRBJ1-1; D is perhaps TRBD1 (6 bases). This CDR3 comprises 19 residues. Germline values: CDR1 MDHEN, CDR2 SYDVKM. The V and J ends lost 1 base and 0 bases respectively, with 21 bases between them. The CDR3 protein is CASSLYSGTSLKLNTEAFF. The CDR3 DNA sequence: TGTGCCAGCAGTTTATATTCCGGGACATCTCTCAAGCTGAACACTGAAGCTTTCTTT. The variable domain in full, with the rest retrieved from reference TRBV28 and TRBJ1-1, is DVKVTQSSRYLVKRTGEKVFLECVQDMDHENMFWYRQDPGLGLRLIYFSYDVKMKEKGDIPEGYSVSREKKERFSLILESASTNQTSMYLCASSLYSGTSLKLNTEAFFGQGTRLTVV.

The chain carries TRBV6-2 or TRBV6-3 and TRBJ2-3; 11 nucleotides match TRBD2. The CDR3 consists of 16 residues. The V gene end was trimmed by 4 bases and the J gene end by 4 bases; junction bases not matched to a gene: 7. Germline CDR1 reads MNHEY; CDR2 reads SVGEGT. Written as DNA, the CDR3 is TGTGCCAGCAGTTTGACTAGCGGGGATGGGGCAGATACGCAGTATTTT. Translation: CASSLTSGDGADTQYF.

This sequence joins TRBV12-3 or TRBV12-4 and TRBJ2-7; tentative D call: TRBD2 (5 bases). The ends were cut back, 5 bases at V and 4 bases at J, with 12 bases in the middle. CDR3 length: 13 amino acids. The chain's CDR3 is CASSPRVRYEQYF. The CDR3 bases are TGTGCCAGCAGTCCGAGGGTTAGGTACGAGCAGTACTTC.

The chain has TRBV13 and TRBJ2-3, with 9 nucleotides matching TRBD1. This CDR3 is built from 15 residues. J lost 2 bases, V lost 2 bases, and 2 bases had no gene match. The V gene's germline CDR1 is PRHDT and CDR2 FYEKMQ (reference sequence). The CDR3 DNA reads as TGTGCCAGCAGCTTAAGGACAGGGGTCACAGATACGCAGTATTTT. Its protein is CASSLRTGVTDTQYF.

The chain joins TRBV27 to TRBJ2-7; possible D gene TRBD2, 5 bases. Germline V gene data show CDR1 as MNHEY and CDR2 as SMNVEV (reference sequence). This CDR3 region has 14 residues. Trimming removed 4 bases at V and 2 bases at J, with 12 bases between. The CDR3 reads CASSWTELAYEQYF. CDR3 DNA: TGTGCCAGCAGTTGGACTGAACTCGCCTACGAGCAGTACTTC.